The 31 T cell receptor beta chains listed next were all sequenced from one sample in a study of blood T cell repertoires in COVID-19 (dated by TCRdb to 2020 to 2021). Library preparation was by the immunoSEQ multiplex PCR assay. TCRdb obtained this table from immuneACCESS and retained in-frame rearrangements with V and J assigned. These tables miss some clones; where compared with another copy, unresolved V genes account for less than half of the shortfall, and the remainder is unexplained. The sample table shows approximately 240,000 clones, and about four fifths are seen once. Approximately 1.3% of the sample is held by the ten biggest clonotypes. The sequenced sample was PBMCs or T cells enriched from blood (not recorded which). The receptor set was obtained from a woman between 40 and 55 years old with acute COVID-19.

The chain employs TRBV9 and TRBJ2-1; D call uncertain. V was trimmed by 0 bases and J by 0 bases, leaving 13 bases between them. Germline-derived CDR1 and CDR2 are SGDLS and YYNGEE. This CDR3 is built from 17 residues. CDR3 amino acids: CASSVAGTTISYNEQFF. DNA for the CDR3: TGTGCCAGCAGCGTAGCTGGTACTACCATCTCCTACAATGAGCAGTTCTTC.

The rearrangement links TRBV3-1 (or the pseudogene TRBV3-2) to TRBJ1-3; a weak D match, TRBD1 (6 bases). CDR1 and CDR2 from the germline V gene are LGHDT and YNNKEL (reference sequence). The CDR3 runs 17 residues. V was clipped by 0 bases and J by 0 bases, with 12 bases between them. The CDR3, as DNA: TGTGCCAGCAGCCAAGATCAGGGGACCGTCTCTGGAAACACCATATATTTT. Its protein product is CASSQDQGTVSGNTIYF.

J is TRBJ2-5 and V is TRBV7-8, with 10 positions matching TRBD2. CDR3 length: 16 amino acids. After removal of 5 bases from V and 5 bases from J, the junction contained 11 bases not matched to a gene. Germline V CDR1 and CDR2: SGHVS, FQNEAQ. The chain's CDR3 is CASSPGERGGRETQYF. CDR3 bases: TGTGCCAGCAGCCCCGGGGAGCGGGGGGGCCGGGAGACCCAGTACTTC.

V is TRBV7-9 and J is TRBJ2-6, with D maybe TRBD2 (6 bases). V lost 6 bases and J 2 bases, leaving 8 bases between the germline ends. Germline CDR1 and CDR2: SEHNR and FQNEAQ (reference sequence). This CDR3 region has 14 residues. The CDR3 DNA follows: TGTGCCAGCAGGTGGGAGGCTGGGGCCAACGTCCTGACTTTC. This gives the protein CASRWEAGANVLTF.

CDR3 nucleotides: TGTGCCAGCAGCTTAGATTCGCTAGCCGGCGGGGAGCTGTTTTTT. Protein sequence: CASSLDSLAGGELFF. The chain has TRBV7-8 and TRBJ2-2, with D possibly being TRBD2 (5 bases). The length of the CDR3 is 15 residues. Trimming took off 1 base at V and 7 bases at J, with 13 bases between the two ends. The germline CDR1 and CDR2 sequences are SGHVS and FQNEAQ. Drawing the rest from reference TRBV7-8 and TRBJ2-2, the complete variable domain is GAGVSQSPRYKVAKRGQDVALRCDPISGHVSLFWYQQALGQGPEFLTYFQNEAQLDKSGLPSDRFFAERPEGSVSTLKIQRTQQEDSAVYLCASSLDSLAGGELFFGEGSRLTVL.

V and J are TRBV18 and TRBJ2-5, with 10 bases identical to TRBD2. This CDR3 is 17 amino acids long. Trimming took 0 bases from V and 3 from J; bases not matched to a gene: 7. Per germline, CDR1 KGHSH and CDR2 LQKENI. The CDR3 sequence is CASSPPALAGVKETQYF. CDR3 DNA sequence: TGTGCCAGCTCACCACCGGCTCTAGCGGGAGTTAAAGAGACCCAGTACTTC.

The chain carries TRBV3-1 (or the pseudogene TRBV3-2) and TRBJ2-2; 7 bases are a match to TRBD2. Trimming took 0 bases from V and 8 from J; bases not matched to a gene: 6. The CDR3 is made up of 15 amino acids. Germline lookup yields CDR1 LGHDT and CDR2 YNNKEL (reference sequence). The CDR3 nucleotides read TGTGCCAGCAGCCAAGACCGGCTAGCGGCTGGGGAGCTGTTTTTT. The encoded protein is CASSQDRLAAGELFF.

J is TRBJ1-6 and V is TRBV28; 10 nucleotides align to TRBD1. This CDR3 is built from 16 residues. With 6 bases clipped from V and 5 bases from J, the junction kept 7 bases outside the gene matches. Germline V gives CDR1 MDHEN, CDR2 SYDVKM. The CDR3 coding sequence is TGTGCCAGCAGAATTACCGGGACAGGGGATAATTCACCCCTCCACTTT. Translating gives CASRITGTGDNSPLHF.

The V and J genes are TRBV11-2 and TRBJ2-1, with 7 bases identical to TRBD2. Germline values: CDR1 SGHAT, CDR2 FQNNGV. The CDR3 sequence is 16 residues long. V shed 0 bases, J shed 9 bases, and the junction held 11 bases outside the gene matches. CDR3 sequence: CASSLDSSGTIGEQFF. In DNA form, the CDR3 reads TGTGCCAGCAGCTTAGATTCCAGCGGGACGATTGGTGAGCAGTTCTTC.

This clone was seen a single time. This chain uses TRBV19 with TRBJ2-1, with 11 positions matching TRBD2. This CDR3 has 15 amino acids. Trimming removed 6 bases from V and 10 bases from J; junction bases left unmatched: 11. The V gene's germline CDR1 is LNHDA and CDR2 SQIVND (reference sequence). DNA of the CDR3: TGTGCCAGTAGATTAGCGGGAGGGCCCGGGGGAGAGCAGTTCTTC. Amino acids: CASRLAGGPGGEQFF.

The chain uses TRBV28 and TRBJ1-2; 7 positions agree with TRBD1. This CDR3 comprises 17 residues. V gave up 1 base and J gave up 1 base; unmatched junction bases: 9. The V gene's germline CDR1 is MDHEN and CDR2 SYDVKM. CDR3 in DNA: TGTGCCAGCAGTTTATTTGGGTTGACAGGGCGTAACTATGGCTACACCTTC. The encoded protein is CASSLFGLTGRNYGYTF.

The chain uses TRBV25-1 and TRBJ2-1; unclear D gene. The CDR3 extends over 12 amino acids. CDR1 is MGHDK, CDR2 SYGVNS, per germline. Trimming left V 1 base short and J 6 bases short, with 4 bases between. CDR3 sequence reads: CASSESSNEQFF. The CDR3 DNA sequence: TGTGCCAGCAGTGAATCTAGCAATGAGCAGTTCTTC.

The CDR3 protein is CASSELTGARAFF. For the CDR3, the DNA is TGCGCCAGCAGTGAATTAACAGGGGCGAGGGCTTTCTTT. The chain is built from TRBV10-1 and TRBJ1-1; 7 bases agree with TRBD1. Germline CDR1 and CDR2: WNHNN and SYGVQD (reference sequence). The J segment lost 11 bases and the V segment lost 3 bases, leaving 9 bases of the junction unmatched. The CDR3 length is 13 residues.

This chain uses TRBV13 with TRBJ2-7; 7 bases agree with TRBD1. Trimming at V came to 5 bases and at J to 5 bases, leaving 3 bases not matched to a gene. Germline V gives CDR1 PRHDT, CDR2 FYEKMQ (reference sequence). The CDR3 length is 12 residues. CDR3 in amino acids: CASSPTGNEQYF. In DNA form, the CDR3 reads TGTGCCAGCAGCCCGACAGGGAACGAGCAGTACTTC.

The rearrangement uses TRBV24-1 and TRBJ2-1; TRBD1 aligns across 9 bases. The germline CDR1 and CDR2 sequences are KGHDR and SFDVKD. The CDR3 totals 12 residues. V trimming: 10 bases; J trimming: 7 bases; junction bases outside the gene matches: 4. The CDR3: CATRDRGNEQFF. DNA of the CDR3: TGTGCCACAAGAGACAGGGGGAATGAGCAGTTCTTC.

The table lists this clone with a few counts. The chain employs TRBV10-3 and TRBJ1-6; D is possibly TRBD1 (6 bases). V was pared by 7 bases and J by 8 bases, with 9 bases between. CDR1 is ENHRY and CDR2 is SYGVKD in the germline V gene. This CDR3 is 12 amino acids long. The CDR3 loop reads CAIKGGDSPLHF. CDR3 DNA sequence: TGTGCCATCAAGGGGGGGGATTCACCCCTCCACTTT.

This chain uses TRBV11-2 with TRBJ1-6; 12 positions match TRBD1. The CDR3 contains 15 residues. Germline CDR1 is SGHAT and CDR2 is FQNNGV. V shed 5 bases, J shed 9 bases, and the junction held 5 bases outside the gene matches. CDR3 sequence (DNA): TGTGCCAGCAGCCCCGGGACAGGGGGCAGTTCACCCCTCCACTTT. Translating gives CASSPGTGGSSPLHF.

The CDR3 here is CASSETLRAQYGYTF. CDR3 bases: TGTGCCAGCAGTGAAACTTTGAGGGCTCAATATGGCTACACCTTC. The V call is TRBV2, the J call TRBJ1-2; D gene uncertain. Germline loops: CDR1 SNHLY, CDR2 FYNNEI. The CDR3 totals 15 residues. V lost 2 bases, J lost 5 bases, and 15 bases lay in between.

The chain employs TRBV28 and TRBJ2-7; 9 nucleotides match TRBD1. The CDR3 totals 16 residues. CDR1 is MDHEN and CDR2 is SYDVKM in the germline V gene. V trimming: 2 bases; J trimming: 2 bases; junction bases outside the gene matches: 7. The CDR3 protein is CASSLPRTGAAYEQYF. The DNA for the CDR3 is TGTGCCAGCAGTTTACCCCGGACAGGGGCAGCCTACGAGCAGTACTTC.

V and J are TRBV9 and TRBJ2-2; TRBD2 matches 11 bases. The CDR3 runs 20 residues. Germline V gene lookup returns CDR1 SGDLS and CDR2 YYNGEE. V was clipped by 1 base and J by 0 bases; unmatched bases: 11. CDR3 loop: CASSVQELAGAIANTGELFF. In DNA, the CDR3 is TGTGCCAGCAGCGTACAGGAACTAGCGGGGGCGATAGCGAACACCGGGGAGCTGTTTTTT.

V gene TRBV28 combines with J gene TRBJ1-1; D gene ambiguous. Trimming shortened V by 3 bases and J by 3 bases, and 8 bases separated the two germline ends. The CDR3 totals 13 residues. Germline V lookup: CDR1 MDHEN, CDR2 SYDVKM. CDR3 bases: TGTGCCAGCAGTTTGGGGAGATACACTGAAGCTTTCTTT. It codes for CASSLGRYTEAFF.

The genes are TRBV10-3 and TRBJ1-2, with a weak D call TRBD1 (5 bases). V was trimmed by 5 bases and J by 6 bases, leaving 13 bases between them. Germline lookup yields CDR1 ENHRY and CDR2 SYGVKD. CDR3 length equals 13 residues. The CDR3 DNA reads as TGTGCCATCAGTCCCCTGTGGGGGGATGGCTACACCTTC. The encoded protein is CAISPLWGDGYTF.

This rearrangement joins TRBV5-5 to TRBJ2-7; D is possibly TRBD1 (6 bases). Between the trimmed V and J ends, which lost 4 bases and 0 bases, there was a span of 11 bases. The CDR3 consists of 14 residues. Germline loops: CDR1 SGHKS, CDR2 YYEKEE (reference sequence). CDR3 nucleotides: TGTGCCAGCAGCCGCGGACAGAGCTCCTACGAGCAGTACTTC. Residues: CASSRGQSSYEQYF.

The chain combines TRBV2 with TRBJ2-2; weak D call: TRBD2 (6 bases). Germline CDR1 SNHLY, CDR2 FYNNEI. The CDR3 covers 14 residues. V was trimmed by 3 bases and J by 4 bases, leaving 9 bases between them. The CDR3 DNA reads as TGTGCCAGCAGTGAGGCGGGGCCCACCGGGGAGCTGTTTTTT. It is translated as CASSEAGPTGELFF.

V gene TRBV2 combines with J gene TRBJ2-6, with a weak D call TRBD2 (5 bases). In germline, CDR1 is SNHLY, CDR2 FYNNEI. V shed 6 bases and J shed 1 base, with 7 bases lying between them. The CDR3 is made up of 14 amino acids. CDR3 bases: TGTGCCAGCAGGAGGGAGTCTGGGGCCAACGTCCTGACTTTC. It codes for CASRRESGANVLTF.

The rearrangement links TRBV19 to TRBJ1-5; TRBD1 might be the D (5 bases). The germline V gene has CDR1 LNHDA and CDR2 SQIVND (reference sequence). There are 15 residues in the CDR3. Between the trimmed V and J ends, which lost 2 bases and 2 bases, there was a span of 10 bases. The CDR3, as DNA: TGTGCCAGTAGTATATCGGGGGTAGGCAATCAGCCCCAGCATTTT. The encoded protein is CASSISGVGNQPQHF. Looking up the rest from reference TRBV19 and TRBJ1-5 gives the full variable domain: DGGITQSPKYLFRKEGQNVTLSCEQNLNHDAMYWYRQDPGQGLRLIYYSQIVNDFQKGDIAEGYSVSREKKESFPLTVTSAQKNPTAFYLCASSISGVGNQPQHFGDGTRLSIL.

This sequence joins TRBV11-3 and TRBJ2-2, with TRBD2 matching 7 bases. The CDR3 is made up of 15 amino acids. CDR1 and CDR2 from the germline V gene are SGHNT and YENEEA. With 2 bases clipped from V and 4 bases from J, the junction kept 4 bases outside the gene matches. The CDR3 here is CASSLKAGTTGELFF. In DNA, the CDR3 is TGTGCCAGCAGCTTAAAAGCGGGGACCACCGGGGAGCTGTTTTTT.

The genes are TRBV7-9 and TRBJ1-1; TRBD1 matches at 7 bases. The CDR3 covers 15 residues. Trimming cost V 5 bases and J 4 bases; bases outside gene matches: 10. The germline CDR1 and CDR2 sequences are SEHNR and FQNEAQ (reference sequence). CDR3 region: CASSGYRGRGTEAFF. The CDR3, as DNA: TGTGCCAGCAGCGGTTACAGGGGAAGGGGCACTGAAGCTTTCTTT.

The chain joins TRBV7-9 to TRBJ1-2; D is unresolved. The V gene lost 1 base and the J gene lost 4 bases, with 10 bases spanning the gap. Per germline, CDR1 SEHNR and CDR2 FQNEAQ (reference sequence). CDR3 size: 14 residues. CDR3 loop: CASSLDSKSYGYTF. CDR3 sequence (DNA): TGTGCCAGCAGCTTAGACAGCAAGAGCTATGGCTACACCTTC.

The V and J genes are TRBV4-3 and TRBJ2-4, with 8 bases that match TRBD2. This CDR3 is built from 15 residues. Germline trimming cut 4 bases from V and 9 bases from J; bases unmatched to any gene: 11. Germline CDR1 LGHNA, CDR2 YSLEER. DNA for the CDR3: TGCGCCAGCAGCCCCCAACTCCTAGGACTAGCCATTCAGTACTTC. This sequence encodes CASSPQLLGLAIQYF.

The chain combines TRBV6-5 with TRBJ2-6; D is unclear. The CDR3 sequence is 13 residues long. CDR1 and CDR2 (germline): MNHEY, SVGAGI. The ends were cut back, 8 bases at V and 1 base at J, with 6 bases in the middle. In DNA form, the CDR3 reads TGTGCCAGCTCCACTTCTGGGGCCAACGTCCTGACTTTC. It codes for CASSTSGANVLTF.